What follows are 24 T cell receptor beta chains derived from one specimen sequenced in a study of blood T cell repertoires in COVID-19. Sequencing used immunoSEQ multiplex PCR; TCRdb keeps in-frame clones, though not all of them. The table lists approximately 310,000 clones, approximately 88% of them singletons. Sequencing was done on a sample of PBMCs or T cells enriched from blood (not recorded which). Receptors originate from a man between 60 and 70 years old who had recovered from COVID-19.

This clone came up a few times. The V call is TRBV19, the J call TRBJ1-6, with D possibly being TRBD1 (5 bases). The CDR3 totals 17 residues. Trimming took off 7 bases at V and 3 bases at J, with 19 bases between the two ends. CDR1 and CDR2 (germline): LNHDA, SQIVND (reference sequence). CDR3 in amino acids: CASTSQSQEGYNSPLHF. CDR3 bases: TGTGCCAGTACCTCTCAATCACAGGAGGGCTATAATTCACCCCTCCACTTT.

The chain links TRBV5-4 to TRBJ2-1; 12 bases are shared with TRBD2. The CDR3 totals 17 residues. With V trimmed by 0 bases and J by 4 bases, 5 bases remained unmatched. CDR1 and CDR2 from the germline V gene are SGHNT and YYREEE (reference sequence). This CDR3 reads CASSLGGGLAGYNEQFF. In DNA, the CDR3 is TGTGCCAGCAGCTTGGGGGGTGGACTAGCGGGGTACAATGAGCAGTTCTTC.

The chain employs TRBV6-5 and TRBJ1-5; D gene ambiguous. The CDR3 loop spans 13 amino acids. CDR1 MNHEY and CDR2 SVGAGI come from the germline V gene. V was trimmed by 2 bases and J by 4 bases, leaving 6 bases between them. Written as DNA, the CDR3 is TGTGCCAGCAGTTACACGACAAATCAGCCCCAGCATTTT. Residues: CASSYTTNQPQHF.

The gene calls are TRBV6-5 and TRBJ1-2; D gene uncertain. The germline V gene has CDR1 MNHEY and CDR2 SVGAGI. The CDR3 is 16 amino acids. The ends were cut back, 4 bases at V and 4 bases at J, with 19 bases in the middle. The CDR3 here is CASSSPRGGSPYGYTF. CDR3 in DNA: TGTGCCAGCAGTTCCCCCCGGGGAGGGAGCCCCTATGGCTACACCTTC.

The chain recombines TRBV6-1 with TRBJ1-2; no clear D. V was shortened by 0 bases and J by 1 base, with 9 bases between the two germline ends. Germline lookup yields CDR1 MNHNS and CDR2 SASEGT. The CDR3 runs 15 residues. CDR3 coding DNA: TGTGCCAGCAGTGAAGCAGTGGCCCATAACTATGGCTACACCTTC. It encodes CASSEAVAHNYGYTF.

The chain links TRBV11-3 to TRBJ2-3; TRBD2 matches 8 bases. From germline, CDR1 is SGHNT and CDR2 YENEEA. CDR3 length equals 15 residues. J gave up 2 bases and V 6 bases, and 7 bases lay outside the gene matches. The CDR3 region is CASSSGGGHTDTQYF. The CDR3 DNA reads TGTGCCAGCAGTTCGGGGGGGGGACACACAGATACGCAGTATTTT.

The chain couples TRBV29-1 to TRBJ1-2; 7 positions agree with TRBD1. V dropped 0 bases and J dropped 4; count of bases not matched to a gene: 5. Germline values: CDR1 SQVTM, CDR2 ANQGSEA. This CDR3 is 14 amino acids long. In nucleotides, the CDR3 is TGCAGCGTTGAAGAAAGGGACAGATTCTATGGCTACACCTTC. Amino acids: CSVEERDRFYGYTF. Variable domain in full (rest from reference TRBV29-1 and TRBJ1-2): SAVISQKPSRDICQRGTSLTIQCQVDSQVTMMFWYRQQPGQSLTLIATANQGSEATYESGFVIDKFPISRPNLTFSTLTVSNMSPEDSSIYLCSVEERDRFYGYTFGSGTRLTVV.

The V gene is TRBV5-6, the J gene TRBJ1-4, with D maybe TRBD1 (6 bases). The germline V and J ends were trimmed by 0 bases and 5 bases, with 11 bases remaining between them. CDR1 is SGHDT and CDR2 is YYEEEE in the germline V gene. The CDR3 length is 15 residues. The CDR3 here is CASSLEQGLNEKLFF. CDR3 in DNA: TGTGCCAGCAGCTTGGAACAGGGTCTAAATGAAAAACTGTTTTTT.

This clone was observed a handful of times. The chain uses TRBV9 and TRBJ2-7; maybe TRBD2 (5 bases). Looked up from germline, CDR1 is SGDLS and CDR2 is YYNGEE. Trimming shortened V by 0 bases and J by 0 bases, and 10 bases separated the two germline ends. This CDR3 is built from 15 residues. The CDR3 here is CASSVGVTTSYEQYF. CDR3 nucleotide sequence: TGTGCCAGCAGCGTAGGGGTGACTACCTCCTACGAGCAGTACTTC.

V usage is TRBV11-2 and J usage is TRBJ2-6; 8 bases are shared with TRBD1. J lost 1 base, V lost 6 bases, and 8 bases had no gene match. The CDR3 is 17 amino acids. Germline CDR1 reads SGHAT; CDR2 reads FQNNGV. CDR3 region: CASSYSGGSSGANVLTF. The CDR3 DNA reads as TGTGCCAGCAGTTACTCAGGGGGCTCATCTGGGGCCAACGTCCTGACTTTC. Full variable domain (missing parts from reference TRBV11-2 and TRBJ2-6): EAGVAQSPRYKIIEKRQSVAFWCNPISGHATLYWYQQILGQGPKLLIQFQNNGVVDDSQLPKDRFSAERLKGVDSTLKIQPAKLEDSAVYLCASSYSGGSSGANVLTFGAGSRLTVL.

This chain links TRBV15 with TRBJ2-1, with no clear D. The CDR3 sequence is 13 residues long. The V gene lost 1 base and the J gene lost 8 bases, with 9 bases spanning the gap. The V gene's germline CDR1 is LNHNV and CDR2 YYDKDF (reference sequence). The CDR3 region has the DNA TGTGCCACCAGCAGAGGGCTTCTTGATGAGCAGTTCTTC. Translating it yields CATSRGLLDEQFF.

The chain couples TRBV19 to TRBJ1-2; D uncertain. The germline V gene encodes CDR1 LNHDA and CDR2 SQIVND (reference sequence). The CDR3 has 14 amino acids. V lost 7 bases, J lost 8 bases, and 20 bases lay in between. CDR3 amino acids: CASTIWRAGVGYTF. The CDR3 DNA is TGTGCCAGTACTATCTGGCGGGCCGGGGTCGGCTACACCTTC.

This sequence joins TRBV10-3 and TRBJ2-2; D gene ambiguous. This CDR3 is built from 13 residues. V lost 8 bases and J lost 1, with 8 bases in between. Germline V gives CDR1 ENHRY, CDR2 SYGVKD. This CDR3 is CAIETENTGELFF. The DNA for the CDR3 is TGTGCCATCGAAACAGAGAACACCGGGGAGCTGTTTTTT.

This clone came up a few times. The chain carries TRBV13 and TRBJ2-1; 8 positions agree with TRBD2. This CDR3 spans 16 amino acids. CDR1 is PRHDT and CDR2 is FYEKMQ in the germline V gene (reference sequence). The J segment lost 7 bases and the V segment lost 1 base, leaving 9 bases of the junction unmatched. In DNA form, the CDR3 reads TGTGCCAGCAGCTTAGTAACCGGGAGGGGAGGAAATGAGCAGTTCTTC. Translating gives CASSLVTGRGGNEQFF.

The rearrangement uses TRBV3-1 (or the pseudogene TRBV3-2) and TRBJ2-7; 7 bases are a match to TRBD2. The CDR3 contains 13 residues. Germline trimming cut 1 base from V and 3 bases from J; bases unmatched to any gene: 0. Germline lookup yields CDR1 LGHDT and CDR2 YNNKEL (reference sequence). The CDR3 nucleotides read TGTGCCAGCAGCCAAGGCGGGGGCTACGAGCAGTACTTC. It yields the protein CASSQGGGYEQYF.

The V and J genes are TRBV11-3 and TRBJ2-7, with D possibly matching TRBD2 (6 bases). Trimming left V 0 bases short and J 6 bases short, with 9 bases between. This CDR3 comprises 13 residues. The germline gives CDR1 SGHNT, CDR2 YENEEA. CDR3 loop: CASSLDAGTEQYF. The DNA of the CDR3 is TGTGCCAGCAGCTTAGACGCGGGAACCGAGCAGTACTTC. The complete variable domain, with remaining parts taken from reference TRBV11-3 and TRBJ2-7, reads EAGVVQSPRYKIIEKKQPVAFWCNPISGHNTLYWYLQNLGQGPELLIRYENEEAVDDSQLPKDRFSAERLKGVDSTLKIQPAELGDSAVYLCASSLDAGTEQYFGPGTRLTVT.

CDR3 in amino acids: CASREREGSTDTQYF. In DNA, the CDR3 is TGTGCCAGCAGGGAACGGGAGGGAAGCACAGATACGCAGTATTTT. The chain recombines TRBV2 with TRBJ2-3; 8 nucleotides align to TRBD2. Looked up from germline, CDR1 is SNHLY and CDR2 is FYNNEI. The CDR3 length is 15 residues. With 6 bases clipped from V and 0 bases from J, the junction kept 5 bases outside the gene matches.

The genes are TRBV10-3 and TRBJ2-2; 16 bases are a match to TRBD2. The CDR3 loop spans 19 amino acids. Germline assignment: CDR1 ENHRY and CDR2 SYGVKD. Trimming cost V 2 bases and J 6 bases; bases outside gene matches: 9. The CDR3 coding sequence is TGTGCCATCAGTGAGCTTGGGACTAGCGGGAGGGCTTACGCCGGGGAGCTGTTTTTT. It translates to CAISELGTSGRAYAGELFF.

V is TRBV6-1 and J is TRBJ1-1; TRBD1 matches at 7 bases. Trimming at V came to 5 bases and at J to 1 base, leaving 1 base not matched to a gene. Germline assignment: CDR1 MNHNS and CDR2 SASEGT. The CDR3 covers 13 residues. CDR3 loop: CASSWDRNTEAFF. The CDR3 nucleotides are TGTGCCAGCAGTTGGGACAGGAACACTGAAGCTTTCTTT.

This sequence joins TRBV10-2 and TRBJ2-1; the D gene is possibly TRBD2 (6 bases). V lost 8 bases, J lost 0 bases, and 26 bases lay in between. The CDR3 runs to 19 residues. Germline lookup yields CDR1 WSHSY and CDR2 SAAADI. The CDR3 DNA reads TGCGCCAGCGGCGGATGGGCCGCGGGGCGATCGAGCTCCTACAATGAGCAGTTCTTC. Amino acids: CASGGWAAGRSSSYNEQFF.

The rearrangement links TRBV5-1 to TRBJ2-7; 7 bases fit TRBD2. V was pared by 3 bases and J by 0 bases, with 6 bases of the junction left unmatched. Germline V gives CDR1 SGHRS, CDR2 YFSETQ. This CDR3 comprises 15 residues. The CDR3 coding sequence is TGCGCCAGCAGCTGGGGGGGATCTCCCTCCTACGAGCAGTACTTC. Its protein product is CASSWGGSPSYEQYF.

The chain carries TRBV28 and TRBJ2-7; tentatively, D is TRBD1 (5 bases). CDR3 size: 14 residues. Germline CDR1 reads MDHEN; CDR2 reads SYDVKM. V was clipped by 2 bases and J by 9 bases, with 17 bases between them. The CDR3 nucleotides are TGTGCCAGCAGTTTAGACAGATCCCTACATGGGCAGTACTTC. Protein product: CASSLDRSLHGQYF.

The CDR3 nucleotides read TGTGCCAGTAGTATAATGAGGGTGTTATCCACTGAAGCTTTCTTT. Encoded protein: CASSIMRVLSTEAFF. The rearrangement uses TRBV19 and TRBJ1-1; no reliable D call. V was pared by 2 bases and J by 4 bases, with 14 bases between. CDR3 length equals 15 residues. Germline lookup yields CDR1 LNHDA and CDR2 SQIVND (reference sequence).

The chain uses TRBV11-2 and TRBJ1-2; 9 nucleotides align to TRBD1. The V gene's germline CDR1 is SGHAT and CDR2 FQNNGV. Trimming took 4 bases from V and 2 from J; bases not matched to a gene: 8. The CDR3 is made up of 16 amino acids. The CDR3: CASSSFPGQGNYGYTF. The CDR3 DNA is TGTGCCAGCAGCTCATTTCCGGGACAGGGCAACTATGGCTACACCTTC.